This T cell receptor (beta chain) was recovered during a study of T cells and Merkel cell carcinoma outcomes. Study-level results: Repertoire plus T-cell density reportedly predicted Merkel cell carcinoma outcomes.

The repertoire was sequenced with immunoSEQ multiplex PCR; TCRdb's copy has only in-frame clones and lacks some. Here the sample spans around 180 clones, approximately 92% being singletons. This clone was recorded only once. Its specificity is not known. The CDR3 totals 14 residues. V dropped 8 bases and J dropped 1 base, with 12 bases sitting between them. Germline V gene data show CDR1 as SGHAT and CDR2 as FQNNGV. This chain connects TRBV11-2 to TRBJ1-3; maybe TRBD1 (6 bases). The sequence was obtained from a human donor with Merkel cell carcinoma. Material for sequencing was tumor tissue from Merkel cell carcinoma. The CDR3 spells CASGGGGSGNTIYF. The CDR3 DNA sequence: TGTGCCAGCGGGGGCGGGGGATCTGGAAACACCATATATTTT.